This paragraph reports one T cell receptor beta chain. This clone turned up a few times. Its binding antigen is unknown. One base away there is no much larger clone; base qualities are not given. The method was the immunoSEQ multiplex PCR assay. Per the source publication's procedure: A statistical classification framework was built for diagnosing cytomegalovirus status from the catalog of TCR beta chain sequences. The table was pulled from immuneACCESS by TCRdb, which kept in-frame rearrangements only. Such tables lose some clones; where checked, under half of the loss comes from unresolved V genes, and the rest has no known cause. That table gives V, J and clone size, and the DNA gave D and trimming. The sample table records 250,000 to 400,000 clones; approximately 91% of these occur just once. The ten top clones hold over 0.9% of the sample. This specimen comes from a study of cytomegalovirus exposure and HLA in healthy donors (dated by TCRdb to 2016 to 2017). Looking at the study overall: The roughly 650 repertoires of the first cohort and the roughly 120 validation repertoires were produced on the same platform, according to a later analysis. A separate validation cohort of roughly 130 different subjects was used in addition to the roughly 700-subject first cohort. The study aimed to test whether signatures of past pathogen exposure could be identified by cataloging public T cell receptors. High-throughput TCR immunosequencing, statistical association of individual TCRs with disease status, and machine learning were combined to predict cytomegalovirus infection status.

General findings and caveats noted by the study authors: Most TCR sequences were observed very rarely across donors, whereas some public TCRs were present in many individuals. In vitro tests confirmed that three of the cytomegalovirus-associated TCR beta chains recognize cytomegalovirus antigens. Of the cluster scores, roughly 95% were above 0 in a later analysis, which found that TCRs clustered in the first cohort also tended to co-occur in the 95 to 150 validation repertoires. In both the original and validation cohorts, the classifier was reported to diagnose cytomegalovirus status with high specificity and sensitivity. According to the authors, the approach could potentially be generalized to other disease states and immunological phenotypes. In the study, around 150 TCR beta chains were listed as associated with cytomegalovirus. The validation cohort had no HLA typing available for a later analysis, so co-occurrence within that cohort was assessed over all 120 or so repertoires.

Donors formed part of the validation cohort, which comprised over a hundred subjects and was distinct from the first cohort of 550 to 850 subjects. At the junction V is shortened by 0 bases and J by 8 bases; bases outside the gene matches: 7. The cysteine opens and the phenylalanine closes a CDR3 of 14 amino acids. Only CDR3 DNA remains: 42 bases, in frame from the first base. CDR1 and CDR2, looked up from the germline V gene, are SGHRS and YFSETQ. The sequence came from a man aged 30 to 39 in good health and CMV-seronegative. Sequencing was performed on PBMCs. The V gene is TRBV5-1 and the J gene is TRBJ1-2; 7 nucleotides in the junction match TRBD1. The CDR3: CASSLVQGQEGYTF. The DNA reads TGCGCCAGCAGCTTGGTACAGGGGCAAGAAGGCTACACCTTC.